A single sample is the source of the 28 T cell receptor beta chains below, sequenced in a study of OX40 agonist ivuxolimab in advanced cancers. Clones were read by immunoSEQ multiplex PCR, and TCRdb kept only the in-frame ones, dropping some. The table has roughly 68,000 clones, roughly 85% seen once. Source: CD4+ or CD8+ T cells sorted from blood, taken in a trial of the OX40 agonist ivuxolimab. Source of these receptors: an adult with an advanced solid tumor such as melanoma, head and neck, liver or kidney cancer.

The rearrangement links TRBV5-1 to TRBJ2-3; D is ambiguous. V was pared by 0 bases and J by 2 bases, with 10 bases between. Germline V lookup: CDR1 SGHRS, CDR2 YFSETQ. The length of the CDR3 is 15 residues. The CDR3 bases are TGCGCCAGCAGCTTGGAGGCCAGGAACACAGATACGCAGTATTTT. It is translated as CASSLEARNTDTQYF.

V gene TRBV29-1 combines with J gene TRBJ2-5, with 8 nucleotides matching TRBD2. The germline V gene has CDR1 SQVTM and CDR2 ANQGSEA. V shed 6 bases and J 2 bases; nucleotides not matched to a gene: 8. CDR3 size: 14 residues. The CDR3: CSVGRGVGQETQYF. CDR3 coding DNA: TGCAGCGTAGGGCGGGGGGTTGGTCAAGAGACCCAGTACTTC.

This clone was found once. The CDR3 DNA reads as TGTGCCAGCAGTTATCTAGAGACCCAGTACTTC. As protein: CASSYLETQYF. The chain recombines TRBV6-5 with TRBJ2-5; D ambiguous. Between the trimmed V and J ends, which lost 3 bases and 4 bases, there was a span of 3 bases. Germline CDR1 reads MNHEY; CDR2 reads SVGAGI. This CDR3 spans 11 amino acids.

A few counts support this clone. This chain uses TRBV10-3 with TRBJ1-6; D remains unclear. Germline CDR1 is ENHRY and CDR2 is SYGVKD. The CDR3 extends over 13 amino acids. V was shortened by 2 bases and J by 7 bases, with 6 bases between the two germline ends. The CDR3 reads CAISEGINSPLHF. As DNA, the CDR3 is TGTGCCATCAGTGAGGGCATAAATTCACCCCTCCACTTT.

The chain joins TRBV7-3 to TRBJ2-6, with 8 bases that match TRBD1. Germline loops: CDR1 SGHTA, CDR2 FQGTGA. With 4 bases clipped from V and 2 bases from J, the junction kept 1 base outside the gene matches. The CDR3 is 15 residues long. CDR3 region: CASSSGGAGANVLTF. CDR3 nucleotides: TGTGCCAGCAGCTCAGGGGGCGCTGGGGCCAACGTCCTGACTTTC.

The V gene is TRBV7-2, the J gene TRBJ2-7, with a tentative D call TRBD1 (5 bases). The CDR3 has 15 residues. V was clipped by 5 bases and J by 2 bases, with 16 bases between them. CDR1 SGHTA and CDR2 FQGNSA come from the germline V gene. This CDR3 is CASSLVVAGTYEQYF. The DNA for the CDR3 is TGTGCCAGCAGCCTCGTGGTGGCAGGGACCTACGAGCAGTACTTC.

This chain links TRBV2 with TRBJ1-2; perhaps TRBD1 as D (5 bases). Trimming took 6 bases from V and 0 from J, leaving 11 bases between them. This CDR3 region has 14 residues. Germline CDR1 SNHLY, CDR2 FYNNEI. CDR3: CASRVEGSNYGYTF. For the CDR3, the DNA is TGTGCCAGCAGGGTAGAGGGGTCTAACTATGGCTACACCTTC.

J is TRBJ2-5 and V is TRBV6-5; no clear D gene. The CDR3 sequence is 14 residues long. Germline V gives CDR1 MNHEY, CDR2 SVGAGI. Trimming stripped 0 bases from V and 5 bases from J, with 10 bases between. The CDR3 DNA reads as TGTGCCAGCAGTTACTCGATAGGGTTCGAGACCCAGTACTTC. Translation: CASSYSIGFETQYF.

The chain has TRBV19 and TRBJ2-5, with D tentatively TRBD1 (6 bases). The CDR3 loop spans 14 amino acids. CDR1 LNHDA and CDR2 SQIVND come from the germline V gene (reference sequence). Between the trimmed V and J ends, which lost 7 bases and 1 base, there was a span of 13 bases. The CDR3 sequence: CASTPQGGQETQYF. The CDR3 region has the DNA TGTGCCAGTACCCCCCAAGGGGGCCAAGAGACCCAGTACTTC.

This sequence joins TRBV28 and TRBJ1-5, with TRBD1 matching 8 bases. V shed 7 bases and J 7 bases; nucleotides not matched to a gene: 21. CDR3 length: 18 amino acids. Per germline, CDR1 MDHEN and CDR2 SYDVKM. The CDR3 protein is CASTEWGLLSDRGQPQHF. As DNA, the CDR3 is TGTGCCAGCACCGAATGGGGCCTTTTATCTGACAGGGGACAGCCCCAGCATTTT.

J is TRBJ2-3 and V is TRBV2; no reliable D call. The ends were cut back, 2 bases at V and 6 bases at J, with 12 bases in the middle. The CDR3 length is 14 residues. Per germline, CDR1 SNHLY and CDR2 FYNNEI. The CDR3 is CASSELGVTDTQYF. CDR3 nucleotides: TGTGCCAGCAGTGAACTTGGAGTTACCGATACGCAGTATTTT.

The CDR3 is CASSLQVGPLNTEAFF. CDR3 nucleotide sequence: TGCGCCAGCAGCCTACAGGTGGGGCCATTGAACACTGAAGCTTTCTTT. This rearrangement joins TRBV4-3 to TRBJ1-1, with D possibly being TRBD1 (5 bases). Germline CDR1 and CDR2: LGHNA and YSLEER. This CDR3 contains 16 residues. V was shortened by 4 bases and J by 0 bases, with 15 bases between the two germline ends.

V usage is TRBV29-1 and J usage is TRBJ2-3; no definite D call. The length of the CDR3 is 11 residues. Germline V gene lookup returns CDR1 SQVTM and CDR2 ANQGSEA. Trimming cost V 7 bases and J 5 bases, with 10 bases left between them. CDR3: CSGSVGDTQYF. CDR3 sequence (DNA): TGCAGCGGGTCGGTGGGAGATACGCAGTATTTT.

This clone turned up a few times. The chain carries TRBV5-1 and TRBJ2-2; 9 nucleotides align to TRBD1. CDR1 and CDR2 from the germline V gene are SGHRS and YFSETQ. V was pared by 6 bases and J by 4 bases, with 4 bases of the junction left unmatched. CDR3 length: 14 residues. The CDR3 DNA is TGCGCCAGCACGGGGACAGGGTTCACCGGGGAGCTGTTTTTT. Its protein product is CASTGTGFTGELFF.

The chain joins TRBV20-1 to TRBJ1-1; 7 positions agree with TRBD1. The CDR3 runs 11 residues. CDR1 is DFQATT and CDR2 is SNEGSKA in the germline V gene (reference sequence). With V trimmed by 3 bases and J by 7 bases, 2 bases remained unmatched. The chain's CDR3 is CSASQGVEAFF. As DNA, the CDR3 is TGCAGTGCTAGTCAGGGGGTTGAAGCTTTCTTT.

The chain couples TRBV19 to TRBJ2-2, with D unclear. This CDR3 is 13 amino acids long. V dropped 7 bases and J dropped 2 bases, with 8 bases sitting between them. Germline V gene data show CDR1 as LNHDA and CDR2 as SQIVND (reference sequence). The DNA of the CDR3 is TGTGCCAGTAAAATCACTAACACCGGGGAGCTGTTTTTT. Amino acids: CASKITNTGELFF.

J is TRBJ1-6 and V is TRBV6-5, with no clear D. V shed 6 bases and J shed 1 base, with 7 bases lying between them. The CDR3 has 14 amino acids. Germline V gene data show CDR1 as MNHEY and CDR2 as SVGAGI. The CDR3 loop reads CASSLGSYNSPLHF. The CDR3 DNA follows: TGTGCCAGCAGCCTCGGGTCCTATAATTCACCCCTCCACTTT.

This chain connects TRBV7-3 to TRBJ1-2, with D perhaps TRBD1 (5 bases). Germline lookup yields CDR1 SGHTA and CDR2 FQGTGA. V was pared by 5 bases and J by 6 bases, with 16 bases between. The CDR3 covers 14 residues. The CDR3 protein is CASSPPGRAHGYTF. The CDR3 nucleotides read TGTGCCAGCAGCCCACCCGGCAGGGCTCATGGCTACACCTTC.

J is TRBJ1-6 and V is TRBV30; D remains unclear. V was pared by 8 bases and J by 9 bases, with 17 bases between. The CDR3 sequence is 13 residues long. Germline CDR1 GTSNPN, CDR2 SVGIG (reference sequence). CDR3 sequence: CARDSRGGSPLHF. Written as DNA, the CDR3 is TGTGCCCGAGATTCCCGAGGAGGTTCACCCCTCCACTTT.

This clone was seen only a few times. The chain links TRBV15 to TRBJ1-2; no reliable D call. The germline CDR1 and CDR2 sequences are LNHNV and YYDKDF (reference sequence). The V gene lost 2 bases and the J gene lost 4 bases, with 11 bases spanning the gap. This CDR3 contains 14 residues. Here the CDR3 reads CATSRPGIGYGYTF. CDR3 bases: TGTGCCACCAGCAGACCCGGGATCGGCTATGGCTACACCTTC.

The gene calls are TRBV6-5 and TRBJ1-4; D perhaps matches TRBD1 (6 bases). This CDR3 has 12 amino acids. The V gene's germline CDR1 is MNHEY and CDR2 SVGAGI. Trimming removed 7 bases at V and 5 bases at J, with 8 bases between. In DNA form, the CDR3 reads TGTGCCAGCACCACAGGGAATGAAAAACTGTTTTTT. Translated: CASTTGNEKLFF.

This clone has only a few counts. The chain joins TRBV7-9 to TRBJ1-1; D unresolved. The V gene's germline CDR1 is SEHNR and CDR2 FQNEAQ (reference sequence). The V and J ends lost 5 bases and 1 base respectively, with 11 bases between them. The CDR3 runs to 14 residues. The CDR3 DNA sequence: TGTGCCAGCAGCACTCACCAAGGGAACACTGAAGCTTTCTTT. Its protein product is CASSTHQGNTEAFF.

The chain recombines TRBV5-1 with TRBJ2-3, with D perhaps TRBD2 (5 bases). Germline V gene sequence: CDR1 SGHRS, CDR2 YFSETQ. Trimming pared 2 bases from V and 2 bases from J, leaving 12 bases between. This CDR3 has 15 amino acids. For the CDR3, the DNA is TGCGCCAGCAGCTTTCGGGTAGCGAACACAGATACGCAGTATTTT. Translation: CASSFRVANTDTQYF.

The chain employs TRBV25-1 and TRBJ2-7; TRBD2 agrees at 7 bases. CDR3 length equals 15 residues. V shed 4 bases and J 6 bases; nucleotides not matched to a gene: 12. Germline loops: CDR1 MGHDK, CDR2 SYGVNS. CDR3 sequence (DNA): TGTGCCAGCAGTGGGCGGACCGCCTCGGGGGGCGAGCAGTACTTC. This gives the protein CASSGRTASGGEQYF.

J is TRBJ2-5 and V is TRBV6-1; 9 bases are a match to TRBD2. The CDR3 is 17 amino acids. The germline V gene encodes CDR1 MNHNS and CDR2 SASEGT. Trimming at V came to 4 bases and at J to 8 bases, leaving 17 bases not matched to a gene. The CDR3 is CASSGWESSGERKTQYF. The CDR3 nucleotides read TGTGCCAGCAGTGGATGGGAATCTAGCGGGGAGAGGAAAACCCAGTACTTC.

The chain recombines TRBV7-9 with TRBJ2-2; D call uncertain. From germline, CDR1 is SEHNR and CDR2 FQNEAQ (reference sequence). Trimming stripped 2 bases from V and 3 bases from J, with 7 bases between. The CDR3 spans 14 residues. CDR3 amino acids: CASSLNSDTGELFF. The CDR3 DNA sequence: TGTGCCAGCAGCTTAAACAGTGACACCGGGGAGCTGTTTTTT.

This clone was found a few times. The V gene is TRBV7-9, the J gene TRBJ1-2; tentatively, D is TRBD1 (5 bases). The V gene lost 4 bases and the J gene lost 8 bases, with 14 bases spanning the gap. The CDR3 is 13 amino acids. The germline gives CDR1 SEHNR, CDR2 FQNEAQ (reference sequence). The DNA for the CDR3 is TGTGCCAGCAGCTCCGGGACCCGGACGGGCTACACCTTC. This encodes CASSSGTRTGYTF. The whole variable domain, filled in from reference TRBV7-9 and TRBJ1-2, reads DTGVSQNPRHKITKRGQNVTFRCDPISEHNRLYWYRQTLGQGPEFLTYFQNEAQLEKSRLLSDRFSAERPKGSFSTLEIQRTEQGDSAMYLCASSSGTRTGYTFGSGTRLTVV.

This rearrangement joins TRBV11-2 to TRBJ2-1; 7 positions agree with TRBD2. With 3 bases clipped from V and 8 bases from J, the junction kept 10 bases outside the gene matches. CDR3 length: 15 amino acids. CDR1 and CDR2 from the germline V gene are SGHAT and FQNNGV. CDR3 nucleotides: TGTGCCAGCAGCTTGGGGGACTATCCGCGGGATGAGCAGTTCTTC. This encodes CASSLGDYPRDEQFF.